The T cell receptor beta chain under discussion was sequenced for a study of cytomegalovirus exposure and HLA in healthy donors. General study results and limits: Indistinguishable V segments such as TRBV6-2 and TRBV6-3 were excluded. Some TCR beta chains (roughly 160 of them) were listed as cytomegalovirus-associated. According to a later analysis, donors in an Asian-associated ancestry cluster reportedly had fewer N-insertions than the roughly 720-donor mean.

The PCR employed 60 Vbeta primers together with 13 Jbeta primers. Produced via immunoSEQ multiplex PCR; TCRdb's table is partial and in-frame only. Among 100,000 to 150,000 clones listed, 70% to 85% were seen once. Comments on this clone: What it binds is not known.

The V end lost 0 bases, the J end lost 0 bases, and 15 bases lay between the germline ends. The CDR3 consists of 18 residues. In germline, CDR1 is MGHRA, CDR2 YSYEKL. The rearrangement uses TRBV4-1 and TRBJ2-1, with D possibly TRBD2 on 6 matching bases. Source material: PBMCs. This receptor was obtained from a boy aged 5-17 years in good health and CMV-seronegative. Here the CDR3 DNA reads TGCGCCAGCAGCCAAGATGGTATTGCCGGGAGCTCCTACAATGAGCAGTTCTTC. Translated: CASSQDGIAGSSYNEQFF.